The clone carrying this TCR beta chain was picked up many times. Beta-chain TCR CDR3 regions were amplified from RNA transcripts. HTBI primers primed a first-round RT-PCR, and a second-round multiplex PCR followed. TCRdb passed the multiplex PCR reads through MiXCR, listing each CDR3 protein once. The top ten clones hold roughly 6% of a sample with under 200,000 distinct CDR3 sequences, roughly two fifths of them seen once. Germline lookup yields CDR1 DFQATT and CDR2 SNEGSKA (reference sequence). The CDR3 consists of 13 residues. V lost 3 bases to trimming and J lost 4 bases, with 12 bases between them. This sample was taken from a study of Graves' ophthalmopathy and Graves' hyperthyroidism.

The chain couples TRBV20-1 to TRBJ1-2; a weak D match, TRBD1 (5 bases). The clonotype was recovered from a woman between 40 and 55 years old with Graves' ophthalmopathy. The sample consisted of peripheral blood. Here the CDR3 DNA reads TGCAGTGCTAGTCCCGACAGTATCTATGGCTACACCTTC. Translating gives CSASPDSIYGYTF.